This T cell receptor (beta chain) was sequenced for a study of blood T cell repertoires in COVID-19 (dated by TCRdb to 2019 to 2021). A note on the overall study: Collaborator samples came from the United States, Italy and Spain and covered acute and convalescent phases of COVID-19. The prospective study material was composed of cDNA or gDNA derived from T cells, B-cell-depleted T cells, or PBMCs. Subjects who had been exposed to COVID-19, were actively infected with it, or had recovered from it provided the deeply sampled blood TCRbeta repertoires that made up the dataset. A freely available public database, intended as a resource for researchers studying the immune response to SARS-CoV-2, is where the repertoires were released. The samples were drawn from the first 160 participants of the ongoing ImmuneRACE study and from 1,200 or so subjects provided by 6 global collaborators. Nearly every sample came with metadata listing a de-identified subject ID, COVID-19 status, age in years and sex. HLA class I and class II types, where available, came from metadata supplied by the sample provider rather than from assay-based typing.

Note on this clone: The specificity of this receptor is unknown. No clone much larger than this one lies a single base away; base qualities are absent.

Each collaborating institution followed its own protocols to collect whole blood in K2EDTA tubes. For TCRbeta analysis, collaborators shipped samples in one of three forms: frozen whole blood, isolated PBMCs, or DNA extracted from either of those sample types. The immunoSEQ Assay, a bias-controlled multiplex PCR, was used to amplify TCRbeta CDR3 regions from genomic DNA. Per the source publication's procedure: Nucleated cell counts per sample were estimated from amplification of reference gene primers within the assay. To quantify the absolute abundance of each unique TCRbeta CDR3 rearrangement, sequence reads were collapsed and filtered. For each sample, productive Simpson clonality was calculated as the square root of Simpson's diversity index across productive rearrangements. Drawn from immuneACCESS, this table holds only the in-frame rearrangements with V and J called that TCRdb kept. Clones are partly lost; checked studies trace under half to an unresolved V gene and leave the rest unexplained. V, J and clone size reflect that table, while D and trimming were determined from the DNA. The sample data list some 150,000 clones, and roughly 90% of these were observed just once. The top ten clonotypes cover 3.5% to 4.5% of the sample.

The germline V gene provides CDR1 SGHTA and CDR2 FQGNSA. There are 14 amino acids in the CDR3, from cysteine to phenylalanine inclusive. The read is trimmed to its CDR3 DNA, 42 bases read in frame from base 1. Trimming takes 1 base from V and 2 bases from J, and the germline ends sit 9 bases apart. General conclusions and limits of the study: The amount of clinical and demographic metadata varied by source and participant and was provided uncurated.

Sequences were obtained from peripheral blood. This receptor was identified in a woman aged 55-70 years with active or convalescent COVID-19. Here the chain combines TRBV7-2 and TRBJ2-7; the best D guess is TRBD2, with 7 bases matching. This receptor carries the CDR3 CASSLGGGPYEQYF. The DNA is TGTGCCAGCAGCTTAGGGGGGGGCCCCTACGAGCAGTACTTC.